These 3 T cell receptor beta chains share one sample of origin, sequenced in a study of PD-1 blockade in classical Hodgkin lymphoma. The time point here: cycle 4 day 1 (C4D1), after 6 weeks of nivolumab. Autologous stem cell transplantation was followed by relapse in every patient, and brentuximab vedotin exposure varied. Profiled with immunoSEQ multiplex PCR; TCRdb holds only in-frame clones, not every one. The profile shows 99,000 or so clones, approximately 89% of them singletons. The specimen was peripheral blood mononuclear cells (PBMCs), collected before the fourth cycle of nivolumab. These receptors were collected from a human donor with classical Hodgkin lymphoma.

This chain uses TRBV7-2 with TRBJ1-1, with 7 bases that match TRBD1. V shed 5 bases, J shed 5 bases, and the junction held 11 bases outside the gene matches. The CDR3 is made up of 15 amino acids. Germline CDR1 reads SGHTA; CDR2 reads FQGNSA. The CDR3, as DNA: TGTGCCAGCAGCCATGACTATTCCAGGGGGACTGAAGCTTTCTTT. Protein: CASSHDYSRGTEAFF.

The gene calls are TRBV19 and TRBJ1-5, with D possibly matching TRBD1 (6 bases). Germline-derived CDR1 and CDR2 are LNHDA and SQIVND (reference sequence). V was trimmed by 4 bases and J by 0 bases, leaving 19 bases between them. The CDR3 consists of 18 residues. In DNA form, the CDR3 reads TGTGCCAGTAGTAAGGGGACAACGCCCGCATATAGCAATCAGCCCCAGCATTTT. Translation: CASSKGTTPAYSNQPQHF.

V and J are TRBV5-1 and TRBJ1-1; a possible D gene is TRBD1 (5 bases). The CDR3 runs to 15 residues. Per the germline V gene, CDR1 is SGHRS and CDR2 is YFSETQ. V lost 4 bases and J lost 1, with 14 bases in between. The CDR3 sequence: CASSRGPTENTEAFF. For the CDR3, the DNA is TGCGCCAGCAGCAGAGGTCCGACAGAGAACACTGAAGCTTTCTTT. Filled out from reference TRBV5-1 and TRBJ1-1, the complete variable domain reads KAGVTQTPRYLIKTRGQQVTLSCSPISGHRSVSWYQQTPGQGLQFLFEYFSETQRNKGNFPGRFSGRQFSNSRSEMNVSTLELGDSALYLCASSRGPTENTEAFFGQGTRLTVV.